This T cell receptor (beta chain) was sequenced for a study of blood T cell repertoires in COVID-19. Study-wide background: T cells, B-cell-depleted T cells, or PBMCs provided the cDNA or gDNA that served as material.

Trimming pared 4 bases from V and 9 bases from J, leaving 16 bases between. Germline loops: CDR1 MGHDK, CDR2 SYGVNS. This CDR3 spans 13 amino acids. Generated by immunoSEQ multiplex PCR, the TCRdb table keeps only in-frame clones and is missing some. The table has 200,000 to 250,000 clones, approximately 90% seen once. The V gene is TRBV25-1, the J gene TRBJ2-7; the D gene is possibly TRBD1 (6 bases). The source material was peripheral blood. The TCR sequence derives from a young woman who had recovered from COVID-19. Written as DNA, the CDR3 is TGTGCCAGCAGTGTATCCGGGGACACGGGGCAGTACTTC. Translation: CASSVSGDTGQYF.